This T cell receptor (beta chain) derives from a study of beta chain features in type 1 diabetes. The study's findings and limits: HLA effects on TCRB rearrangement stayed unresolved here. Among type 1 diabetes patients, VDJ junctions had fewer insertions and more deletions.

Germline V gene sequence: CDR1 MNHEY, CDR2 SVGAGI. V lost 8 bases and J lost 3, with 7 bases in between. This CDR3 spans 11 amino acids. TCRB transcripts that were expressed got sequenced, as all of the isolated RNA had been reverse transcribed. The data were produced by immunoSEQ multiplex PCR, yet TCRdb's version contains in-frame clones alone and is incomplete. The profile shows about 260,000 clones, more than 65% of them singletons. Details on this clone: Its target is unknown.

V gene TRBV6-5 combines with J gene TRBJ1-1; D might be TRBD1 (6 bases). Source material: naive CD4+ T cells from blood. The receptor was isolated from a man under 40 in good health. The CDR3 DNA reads TGTGCCAGCCGACAGGACACTGAAGCTTTCTTT. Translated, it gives CASRQDTEAFF.